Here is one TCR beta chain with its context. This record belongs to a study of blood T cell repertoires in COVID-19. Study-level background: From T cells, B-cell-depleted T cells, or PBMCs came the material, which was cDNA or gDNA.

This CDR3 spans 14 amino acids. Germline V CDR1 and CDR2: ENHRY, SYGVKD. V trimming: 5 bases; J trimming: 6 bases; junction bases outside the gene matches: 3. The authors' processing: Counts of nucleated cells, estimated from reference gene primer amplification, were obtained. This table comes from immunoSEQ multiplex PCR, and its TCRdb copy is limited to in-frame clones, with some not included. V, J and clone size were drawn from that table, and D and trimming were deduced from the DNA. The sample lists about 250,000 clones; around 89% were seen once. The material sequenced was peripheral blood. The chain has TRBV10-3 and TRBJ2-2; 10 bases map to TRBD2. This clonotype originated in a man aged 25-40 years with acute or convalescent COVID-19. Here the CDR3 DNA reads TGTGCCATCAGTTTAGCGGGAGGCCCCGGGGAGCTGTTTTTT. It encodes CAISLAGGPGELFF.